The entry below gives a single T cell receptor (beta chain) sequence along with its context. These data belong to a study of early T cells in non-severe SARS-CoV-2 infection. Trimming shortened V by 5 bases and J by 4 bases, and 17 bases separated the two germline ends. The CDR3 covers 15 residues. Germline-derived CDR1 and CDR2 are SGHTA and FQGNSA. Each CDR3 protein is one row after TCRdb ran MiXCR on the 5' RACE reads. The sample includes over 50,000 distinct CDR3 sequences, around 8% of them seen just once. This sequence was found in an adult who was a healthcare worker with PCR-confirmed SARS-CoV-2 infection or an uninfected control (not recorded which). The sequenced sample was whole blood. This chain uses TRBV7-2 with TRBJ1-2; D call uncertain. The CDR3 bases are TGTGCCAGCAGCAAACAGACCCAGGAGATCTATGGCTACACCTTC. Translated: CASSKQTQEIYGYTF.